The rows below give T cell receptor beta chains drawn from one sample of a study of cytomegalovirus exposure and HLA in healthy donors. Repertoires were generated with immunoSEQ multiplex PCR, while TCRdb's copy carries only in-frame clones and drops some. This sample has 95,000 to 150,000 clones, with roughly 14% found just once. Specimen: PBMCs. The source is a woman between 18 and 29 years old in good health and CMV-seronegative. Both conserved end residues are part of each CDR3. D genes are given only for firm matches. Clone size is not always given. Where it is, it says once, few, many or a class for expanded clones.

v_gene: TRBV15
abundance: .
j_gene: TRBJ1-3
d_gene: .
CDR3aa: CATSRTVGNTIYF
CDR3nt: TGTGCCACCAGCAGAACAGTTGGAAACACCATATATTTT

v_gene: TRBV27
abundance: few
j_gene: TRBJ2-4
d_gene: TRBD2
CDR3aa: CASSSTSGGNIQYF
CDR3nt: TGTGCCAGCAGTTCAACTAGCGGGGGCAACATTCAGTACTTC

v_gene: TRBV19
abundance: .
j_gene: TRBJ1-1
d_gene: TRBD1
CDR3aa: CASTSRDRGLNTEAFF
CDR3nt: TGTGCCAGTACCTCCCGGGACAGGGGACTGAACACTGAAGCTTTCTTT

v_gene: TRBV5-4
abundance: .
j_gene: TRBJ2-1
d_gene: TRBD1
CDR3aa: CASSSDRNNEQFF
CDR3nt: TGTGCCAGCAGCTCGGACAGGAACAATGAGCAGTTCTTC

v_gene: TRBV6-1
abundance: .
j_gene: TRBJ1-4
d_gene: .
CDR3aa: CASTVREEKLFF
CDR3nt: TGTGCCAGCACTGTTCGGGAGGAAAAACTGTTTTTT

v_gene: TRBV28
abundance: .
j_gene: TRBJ2-1
d_gene: TRBD2
CDR3aa: CASSLAGLADNEQFF
CDR3nt: TGTGCCAGCAGTTTAGCGGGACTAGCGGACAATGAGCAGTTCTTC

v_gene: TRBV7-3
abundance: few
j_gene: TRBJ2-1
d_gene: TRBD2
CDR3aa: CASSLTVLAGVRNEQFF
CDR3nt: TGTGCCAGCAGCTTAACCGTGTTAGCGGGAGTAAGGAATGAGCAGTTCTTC

v_gene: TRBV7-8
abundance: few
j_gene: TRBJ2-7
d_gene: TRBD2
CDR3aa: CASSWGGLAGGFYEQYF
CDR3nt: TGTGCCAGCAGCTGGGGGGGTCTAGCGGGAGGTTTCTACGAGCAGTACTTC

v_gene: TRBV19
abundance: .
j_gene: TRBJ2-7
d_gene: .
CDR3aa: CASRERTVPYEQYF
CDR3nt: TGTGCCAGTAGGGAGAGGACAGTACCCTACGAGCAGTACTTC

v_gene: TRBV30
abundance: .
j_gene: TRBJ2-5
d_gene: .
CDR3aa: CAWIRAGETQYF
CDR3nt: TGTGCCTGGATTCGGGCGGGAGAGACCCAGTACTTC

v_gene: TRBV28
abundance: .
j_gene: TRBJ2-7
d_gene: TRBD1
CDR3aa: CASNRQGAVYEQYF
CDR3nt: TGTGCCAGCAACCGACAGGGGGCGGTTTACGAGCAGTACTTC

v_gene: TRBV19
abundance: .
j_gene: TRBJ1-4
d_gene: .
CDR3aa: CASSSFPRTGTNEKLFF
CDR3nt: TGTGCCAGTAGTTCCTTCCCTCGGACGGGGACTAATGAAAAACTGTTTTTT

v_gene: TRBV28
abundance: .
j_gene: TRBJ1-5
d_gene: .
CDR3aa: CASSSLGGHNQPQHF
CDR3nt: TGTGCCAGCAGTTCTCTGGGGGGGCATAATCAGCCCCAGCATTTT

v_gene: TRBV30
abundance: .
j_gene: TRBJ2-5
d_gene: .
CDR3aa: CAWSEIGEAQYF
CDR3nt: TGTGCCTGGAGTGAAATAGGAGAGGCCCAGTACTTC

v_gene: TRBV7-9
abundance: .
j_gene: TRBJ2-7
d_gene: .
CDR3aa: CASHSKTYEQYF
CDR3nt: TGTGCCAGCCATTCAAAAACCTACGAGCAGTACTTC

v_gene: TRBV29-1
abundance: few
j_gene: TRBJ2-1
d_gene: TRBD2
CDR3aa: CSVESSGKTSSYNEQFF
CDR3nt: TGCAGCGTTGAGTCTAGCGGGAAAACTAGCTCCTACAATGAGCAGTTCTTC